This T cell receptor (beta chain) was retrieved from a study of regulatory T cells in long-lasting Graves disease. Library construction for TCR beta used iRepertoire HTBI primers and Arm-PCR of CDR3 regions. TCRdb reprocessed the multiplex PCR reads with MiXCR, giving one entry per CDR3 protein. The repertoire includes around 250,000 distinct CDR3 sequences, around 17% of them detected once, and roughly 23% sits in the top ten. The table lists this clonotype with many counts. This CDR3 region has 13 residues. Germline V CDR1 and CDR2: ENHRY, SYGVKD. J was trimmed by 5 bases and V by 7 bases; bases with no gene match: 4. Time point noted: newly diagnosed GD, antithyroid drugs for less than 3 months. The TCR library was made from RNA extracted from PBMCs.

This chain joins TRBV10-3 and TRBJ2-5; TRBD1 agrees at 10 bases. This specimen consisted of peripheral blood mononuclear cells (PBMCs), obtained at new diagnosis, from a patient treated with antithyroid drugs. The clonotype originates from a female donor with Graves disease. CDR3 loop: CAINADRGETQYF. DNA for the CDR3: TGTGCCATCAACGCGGACAGGGGGGAGACCCAGTACTTC.